This TCR beta chain was profiled in a study of cytomegalovirus exposure and HLA in healthy donors. Note on this clone: Antigen: not known.

Findings and caveats of the study: Associated with cytomegalovirus, according to the listing, were some 180 TCR beta chains.

Profiling relied on immunoSEQ multiplex PCR, and the TCRdb table lists in-frame clones only, not all of them. The sample shows over 200,000 clones, roughly 88% of them seen only once. Trimming cost V 1 base and J 2 bases; bases outside gene matches: 2. This CDR3 has 15 residues. Per the germline V gene, CDR1 is SGHNT and CDR2 is YENEEA. This receptor was taken from a woman in her thirties in good health and CMV-seropositive. The sample consisted of PBMCs. This chain connects TRBV11-3 to TRBJ2-7, with TRBD2 matching over 10 bases. The CDR3 DNA is TGTGCCAGCAGCTTAGGGGGGACTAGCGCCTACGAGCAGTACTTC. Protein sequence: CASSLGGTSAYEQYF.